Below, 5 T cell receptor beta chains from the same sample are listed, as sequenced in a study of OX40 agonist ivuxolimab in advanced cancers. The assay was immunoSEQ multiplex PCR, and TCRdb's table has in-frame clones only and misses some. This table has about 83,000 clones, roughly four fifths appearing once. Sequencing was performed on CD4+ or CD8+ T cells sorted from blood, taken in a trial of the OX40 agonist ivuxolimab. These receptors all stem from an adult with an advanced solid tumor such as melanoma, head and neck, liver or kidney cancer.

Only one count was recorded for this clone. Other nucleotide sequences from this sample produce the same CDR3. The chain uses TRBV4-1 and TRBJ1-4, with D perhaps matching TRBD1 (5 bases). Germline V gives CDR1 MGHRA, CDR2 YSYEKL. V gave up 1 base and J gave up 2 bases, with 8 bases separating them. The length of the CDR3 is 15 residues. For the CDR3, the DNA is TGCGCCAGCAGCCAAGGGGGGGTGACTAATGAAAAACTGTTTTTT. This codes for CASSQGGVTNEKLFF.

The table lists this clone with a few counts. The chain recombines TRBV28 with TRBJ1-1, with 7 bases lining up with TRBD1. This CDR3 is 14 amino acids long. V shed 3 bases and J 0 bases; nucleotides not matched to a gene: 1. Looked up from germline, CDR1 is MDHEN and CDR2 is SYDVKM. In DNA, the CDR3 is TGTGCCAGCAGTTTGACAGGGTTGAACACTGAAGCTTTCTTT. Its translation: CASSLTGLNTEAFF.

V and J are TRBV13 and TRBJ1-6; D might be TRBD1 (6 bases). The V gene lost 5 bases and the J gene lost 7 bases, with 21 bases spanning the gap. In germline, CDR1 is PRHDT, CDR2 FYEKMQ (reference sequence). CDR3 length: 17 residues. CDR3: CASSPGGWTAENSPLHF. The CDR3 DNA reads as TGTGCCAGCAGCCCCGGCGGTTGGACAGCGGAAAATTCACCCCTCCACTTT.

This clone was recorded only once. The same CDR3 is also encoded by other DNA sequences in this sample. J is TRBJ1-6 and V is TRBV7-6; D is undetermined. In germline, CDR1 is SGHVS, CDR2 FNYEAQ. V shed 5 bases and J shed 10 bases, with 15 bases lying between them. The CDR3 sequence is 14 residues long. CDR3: CASSPLSGLSPLHF. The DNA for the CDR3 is TGTGCCAGCAGCCCCCTGTCCGGACTCTCACCCCTCCACTTT.

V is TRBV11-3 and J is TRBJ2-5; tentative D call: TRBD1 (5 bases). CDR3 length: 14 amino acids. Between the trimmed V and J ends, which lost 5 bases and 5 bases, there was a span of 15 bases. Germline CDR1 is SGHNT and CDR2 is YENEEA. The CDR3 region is CASSPGRVGETQYF. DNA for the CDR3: TGTGCCAGCAGCCCTGGCAGGGTCGGGGAGACCCAGTACTTC.